The subject of this entry is one T cell receptor beta chain. The sample originates from a study of blood T cell repertoires in COVID-19. Study-level information: Material from acute and convalescent COVID-19 was sourced from the United States, Italy and Spain. Nucleic acid was either cDNA or gDNA, and it came from T cells, B-cell-depleted T cells, or PBMCs.

Original analysis: Reference gene primer amplification in the assay estimated nucleated cell counts. Libraries were prepared by immunoSEQ multiplex PCR; TCRdb keeps only in-frame clonotypes and omits some of them. Clonal size and the V and J genes are those of that table, whereas D and trimming came from the DNA. The repertoire includes 150,000 to 190,000 clones, 75% to 85% of them detected once, and around 9.8% sits in the top ten. This TCR was recovered from a woman aged 45-65 years with acute or convalescent COVID-19. The sequenced sample consisted of peripheral blood.

CDR3 coding DNA: TGTGCCAGCAAAACAGGGTTCGACGAGCAGTACTTC. It is translated as CASKTGFDEQYF. The chain carries TRBV2 and TRBJ2-7, with D possibly TRBD1 on 6 matching bases. Germline values: CDR1 SNHLY, CDR2 FYNNEI. This CDR3 spans 12 amino acids. The V end lost 7 bases, the J end lost 5 bases, and 12 bases lay between the germline ends.